Listed below are T cell receptor beta chains from one sample, sequenced in a study of cytomegalovirus exposure and HLA in healthy donors. Generated by immunoSEQ multiplex PCR, the TCRdb table keeps only in-frame clones and is missing some. The sample lists approximately 200,000 clones; roughly 83% were seen once. The sample comprised PBMCs. Receptors originate from a girl between 5 and 17 years old in good health and CMV-seronegative. Both conserved end residues are part of each CDR3. Each record gives: clone size, V gene, J gene, D gene, CDR3 protein, CDR3 DNA. D genes are given only for firm matches. Not all rows give a size; the values are once, few, many and, for expanded clones, a class.

clone_size: NA; v_call: TRBV18; j_call: TRBJ2-2; d_call: NA; cdr3_aa: CASSPQEGTGELFF; cdr3_nt: TGTGCCAGCTCACCCCAGGAGGGTACCGGGGAGCTGTTTTTT
clone_size: NA; v_call: TRBV29-1; j_call: TRBJ1-1; d_call: NA; cdr3_aa: CSVAARVDTEAFF; cdr3_nt: TGCAGCGTTGCGGCCAGGGTAGACACTGAAGCTTTCTTT
clone_size: NA; v_call: TRBV9; j_call: TRBJ1-1; d_call: NA; cdr3_aa: CASSVATTGGEAFF; cdr3_nt: TGTGCCAGCAGCGTAGCTACCACCGGGGGTGAAGCTTTCTTT
clone_size: once; v_call: TRBV19; j_call: TRBJ2-7; d_call: NA; cdr3_aa: CASRRGGLGDSYEQYF; cdr3_nt: TGTGCCAGTAGGAGGGGAGGACTGGGCGACTCCTACGAGCAGTACTTC
clone_size: NA; v_call: TRBV14; j_call: TRBJ2-1; d_call: TRBD2; cdr3_aa: CASSLDPGRDNEQFF; cdr3_nt: TGTGCCAGCAGCCTAGACCCCGGGAGGGACAATGAGCAGTTCTTC
clone_size: NA; v_call: TRBV27; j_call: TRBJ2-6; d_call: NA; cdr3_aa: CASSQPYSGVGANVLTF; cdr3_nt: TGTGCCAGCAGTCAACCCTACTCAGGGGTCGGGGCCAACGTCCTGACTTTC
clone_size: NA; v_call: TRBV18; j_call: TRBJ2-7; d_call: NA; cdr3_aa: CASSPIGEEQYF; cdr3_nt: TGTGCCAGCTCACCAATAGGGGAAGAGCAGTACTTC
clone_size: NA; v_call: TRBV6-8; j_call: TRBJ2-7; d_call: NA; cdr3_aa: CASSKTLASYEQYF; cdr3_nt: TGTGCCAGCAGTAAGACACTGGCTTCCTACGAGCAGTACTTC
clone_size: NA; v_call: TRBV4-1; j_call: TRBJ2-7; d_call: TRBD1; cdr3_aa: CASSHEPGTVTYEQYF; cdr3_nt: TGCGCCAGCAGCCATGAGCCCGGGACAGTGACCTACGAGCAGTACTTC
clone_size: NA; v_call: TRBV6-4; j_call: TRBJ2-3; d_call: TRBD2; cdr3_aa: CASSDSSGGADTQYF; cdr3_nt: TGTGCCAGCAGTGACTCTAGCGGGGGGGCAGATACGCAGTATTTT
clone_size: NA; v_call: TRBV10-1; j_call: TRBJ2-3; d_call: TRBD2; cdr3_aa: CASSEPSGDTDTQYF; cdr3_nt: TGCGCCAGCAGTGAGCCTAGCGGGGACACAGATACGCAGTATTTT
clone_size: NA; v_call: TRBV5-1; j_call: TRBJ1-1; d_call: NA; cdr3_aa: CASSLESTWSAEAFF; cdr3_nt: TGCGCCAGCAGCTTGGAGAGCACTTGGAGTGCTGAAGCTTTCTTT
clone_size: NA; v_call: TRBV5-4; j_call: TRBJ2-7; d_call: TRBD1; cdr3_aa: CASSPTGIYEQYF; cdr3_nt: TGTGCCAGCAGCCCGACAGGGATCTACGAGCAGTACTTC
clone_size: NA; v_call: TRBV5-4; j_call: TRBJ2-1; d_call: TRBD1; cdr3_aa: CASSLFGGQPNEQFF; cdr3_nt: TGTGCCAGCAGCTTGTTTGGGGGACAGCCTAATGAGCAGTTCTTC
clone_size: few; v_call: TRBV6-4; j_call: TRBJ1-2; d_call: TRBD1; cdr3_aa: CASSAQGGYGYTF; cdr3_nt: TGTGCCAGCAGTGCACAGGGGGGCTATGGCTACACCTTC
clone_size: few; v_call: TRBV19; j_call: TRBJ2-7; d_call: NA; cdr3_aa: CASSIETASYEQYF; cdr3_nt: TGTGCCAGTAGTATAGAGACAGCCTCCTACGAGCAGTACTTC
clone_size: NA; v_call: TRBV19; j_call: TRBJ1-1; d_call: NA; cdr3_aa: CASSTGDINEAFF; cdr3_nt: TGTGCCAGTAGTACCGGGGACATCAATGAAGCTTTCTTT
clone_size: NA; v_call: TRBV11-3; j_call: TRBJ2-3; d_call: TRBD2; cdr3_aa: CASSLSPITSGSDTQYF; cdr3_nt: TGTGCCAGCAGCCTTAGCCCCATAACTAGCGGGAGCGATACGCAGTATTTT
clone_size: NA; v_call: TRBV2; j_call: TRBJ2-7; d_call: NA; cdr3_aa: CASRAGVGSYEQYF; cdr3_nt: TGTGCCAGCAGGGCAGGGGTTGGCTCCTACGAGCAGTACTTC